This T cell receptor (beta chain) was documented in a study of T cells in Graves' hyperthyroidism and ophthalmopathy. Graves' hyperthyroidism qualified as stable when ophthalmopathy did not progress within 18 months. Any patient presenting with uncontrolled infection, other autoimmune disease, pregnancy or lactation was left out. With V trimmed by 6 bases and J by 5 bases, 8 bases remained unmatched. Germline assignment: CDR1 SNHLY and CDR2 FYNNEI. This CDR3 region has 14 residues. Researchers amplified the TCR beta CDR3 regions from RNA transcripts. The HTBI set primed first-round TCR CDR3 RT-PCR. TCRdb re-derived calls from the multiplex PCR reads in MiXCR, one entry per CDR3 protein. This table holds some 500,000 distinct CDR3 sequences, around 15% found once.

The sample comprised blood. The genes are TRBV2 and TRBJ2-5, with 8 bases that match TRBD2. The sequence derives from a woman aged 18-35 years with Graves' hyperthyroidism. The CDR3 is CASSERGTRETQYF. DNA of the CDR3: TGTGCCAGCAGCGAGCGAGGGACTAGGGAGACCCAGTACTTC.